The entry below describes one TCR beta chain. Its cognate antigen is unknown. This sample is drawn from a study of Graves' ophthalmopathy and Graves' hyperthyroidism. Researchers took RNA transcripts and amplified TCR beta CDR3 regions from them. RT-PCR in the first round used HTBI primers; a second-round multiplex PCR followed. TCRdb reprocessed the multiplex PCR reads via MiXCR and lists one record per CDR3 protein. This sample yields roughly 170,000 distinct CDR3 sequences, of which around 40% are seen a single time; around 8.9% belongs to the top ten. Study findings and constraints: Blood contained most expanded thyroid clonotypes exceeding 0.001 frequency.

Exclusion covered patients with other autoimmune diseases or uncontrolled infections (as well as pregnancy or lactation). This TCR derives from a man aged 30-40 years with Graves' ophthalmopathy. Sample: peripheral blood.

CDR3 sequence: CASLNPGQEAFF. The CDR3 coding sequence is TGTGCCAGCCTCAACCCGGGACAAGAAGCTTTCTTT. The gene calls are TRBV6-2 or TRBV6-3 and TRBJ1-1; D is perhaps TRBD1 (6 bases). The germline CDR1 and CDR2 sequences are MNHEY and SVGEGT. This CDR3 comprises 12 residues. V lost 8 bases and J lost 8, with 15 bases in between.